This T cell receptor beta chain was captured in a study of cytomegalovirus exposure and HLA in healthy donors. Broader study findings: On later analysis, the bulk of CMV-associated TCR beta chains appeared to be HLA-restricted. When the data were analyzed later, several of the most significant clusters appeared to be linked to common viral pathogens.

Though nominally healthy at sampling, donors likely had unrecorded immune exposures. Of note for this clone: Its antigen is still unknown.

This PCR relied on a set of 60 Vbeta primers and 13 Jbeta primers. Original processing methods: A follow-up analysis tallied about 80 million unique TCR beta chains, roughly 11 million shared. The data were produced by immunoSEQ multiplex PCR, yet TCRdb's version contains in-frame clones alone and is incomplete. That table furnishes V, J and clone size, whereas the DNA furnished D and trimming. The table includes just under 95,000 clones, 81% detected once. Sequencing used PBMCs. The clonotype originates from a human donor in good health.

The CDR3 region has the DNA TGCGCCAGCAGCCAAGTGGGCTGGTATACAGGTACCAATCAGCCCCAGCATTTT. This translates into CASSQVGWYTGTNQPQHF. The chain recombines TRBV4-1 with TRBJ1-5; TRBD1 is a possible D gene (5 bases). CDR1 and CDR2 (germline): MGHRA, YSYEKL. This CDR3 has 18 amino acids. V lost 1 base to trimming and J lost 3 bases, with 19 bases between them.